The source of this TCR beta chain is a study of somatic mutations in cytotoxic T cells in rheumatoid arthritis. V shed 3 bases and J shed 1 base, with 0 bases lying between them. Germline CDR1 is SEHNR and CDR2 is FQNEAQ (reference sequence). The CDR3 sequence is 11 residues long. Measured with immunoSEQ multiplex PCR; TCRdb has only the in-frame clones, and not every one. Of around 15,000 clones listed, more than 75% are singletons. The clonotype was recovered from a woman between 50 and 59 years old with rheumatoid arthritis. Source material: CD8+ T cells sorted from blood. The genes are TRBV7-9 and TRBJ2-5; D is unresolved. The CDR3 spells CASSFQETQYF. The CDR3 region has the DNA TGTGCCAGCAGCTTCCAAGAGACCCAGTACTTC.